This is a list of T cell receptor beta chains from one sample in a study of blood T cells in healthy people across ages. TCRdb itself ran the 5' RACE reads through MiXCR, one entry per CDR3 protein. This table has roughly 790,000 distinct CDR3 sequences, around 46% appearing once. Sequenced input: blood. These receptors were obtained from an older woman in good health. Both conserved end residues are part of each CDR3. The order of the fields is clone size, J gene, V gene, D gene, CDR3 DNA, CDR3 protein. A D gene is named only where the DNA matches it firmly. For some rows the clone size is stated as once, few or many, or as a class when expanded; others skip it.

size: .; J: TRBJ2-6; V: TRBV18; D: .; DNA: TGTGCCAGCTCACCACCTACTGGGGCCAACGTCCTGACTTTC; CDR3: CASSPPTGANVLTF
size: many; J: TRBJ2-7; V: TRBV5-1; D: .; DNA: TGCGCCAGCAGCTTGACCCGGAGCGAGCAGTACTTC; CDR3: CASSLTRSEQYF
size: .; J: TRBJ1-2; V: TRBV12-3/TRBV12-4; D: .; DNA: TGTGCCAGCAGTGACCTTCGGACTAGAGGCTACACCTTC; CDR3: CASSDLRTRGYTF
size: few; J: TRBJ1-2; V: TRBV10-1; D: .; DNA: TGCGCCAGCAGTGAGGGACTGGGGCCGGATGGCTACACCTTC; CDR3: CASSEGLGPDGYTF
size: .; J: TRBJ1-5; V: TRBV12-3/TRBV12-4; D: .; DNA: TGTGCCAGCAGCCCCCCCTCGGGGCAGCCCCAGCATTTT; CDR3: CASSPPSGQPQHF
size: few; J: TRBJ2-7; V: TRBV20-1; D: TRBD1; DNA: TGCAGTGCTCCCTACACGACAGGGGGCGAGCAGTACTTC; CDR3: CSAPYTTGGEQYF
size: .; J: TRBJ1-5; V: TRBV10-3; D: .; DNA: TGTGCCATCCAGGACCGCTATAGCAATCAGCCCCAGCATTTT; CDR3: CAIQDRYSNQPQHF
size: .; J: TRBJ1-1; V: TRBV5-1; D: TRBD1; DNA: TGCGCCAGCAGCCCCATGGACAGGGGGGGTGAAGCTTTCTTT; CDR3: CASSPMDRGGEAFF
size: few; J: TRBJ1-2; V: TRBV28; D: .; DNA: TGTGCCAGCAGCCAGAGAGGGGTCAGCTATGGCTACACCTTC; CDR3: CASSQRGVSYGYTF
size: .; J: TRBJ2-1; V: TRBV5-1; D: .; DNA: TGCGCCAGCAGCTCCCGACCCCTTCGGGATAAGGAGCAGTTCTTC; CDR3: CASSSRPLRDKEQFF
size: few; J: TRBJ2-1; V: TRBV5-6; D: TRBD2; DNA: TGTGCCAGCAGCGTCGGACTAGCGGAAGTAAATGAGCAGTTCTTC; CDR3: CASSVGLAEVNEQFF
size: .; J: TRBJ2-1; V: TRBV12-3/TRBV12-4; D: .; DNA: TGTGCCAGCAGTTCCCAGGGAGGATCGGACAGTTTTTACAATGAGCAGTTCTTC; CDR3: CASSSQGGSDSFYNEQFF
size: few; J: TRBJ1-2; V: TRBV29-1; D: .; DNA: TGCAGCGCCCTCAAAGAAAACTATGGCTACACCTTC; CDR3: CSALKENYGYTF
size: .; J: TRBJ2-6; V: TRBV5-1; D: .; DNA: TGCGCCAGCAATCAAGGGGATGGGGCCAACGTCCTGACTTTC; CDR3: CASNQGDGANVLTF
size: .; J: TRBJ1-5; V: TRBV10-3; D: .; DNA: TGTGCCATCAGTGAGTCGTCCGGCAGGGAGGGGCAGCCCCAGCATTTT; CDR3: CAISESSGREGQPQHF
size: .; J: TRBJ1-5; V: TRBV20-1; D: .; DNA: TGCAGTGCGATAGGAGACACTGATGCGCCCCAGCATTTT; CDR3: CSAIGDTDAPQHF
size: .; J: TRBJ2-1; V: TRBV7-8; D: .; DNA: TGTGCCAGCGGGGGAGGGGGAGATGAGCAGTTCTTC; CDR3: CASGGGGDEQFF
size: .; J: TRBJ1-1; V: TRBV20-1; D: TRBD1; DNA: TGCAGTGCTGGAAGACAGGGGATGGACACTGAAGCTTTCTTT; CDR3: CSAGRQGMDTEAFF
size: .; J: TRBJ2-3; V: TRBV20-1; D: .; DNA: TGCAGTGCTAGAGATCCCCCGGGAGTCGGGACAGATACGCAGTATTTT; CDR3: CSARDPPGVGTDTQYF
size: .; J: TRBJ2-5; V: TRBV7-3; D: TRBD2; DNA: TGTGCCAGCAGCTTAGGGGCGGGAGGAGTTCAAGAGACCCAGTACTTC; CDR3: CASSLGAGGVQETQYF
size: .; J: TRBJ1-2; V: TRBV24-1; D: .; DNA: TGTGCCACCAGTGATTTGCGCAGGAACTATGGCTACACCTTC; CDR3: CATSDLRRNYGYTF
size: .; J: TRBJ2-4; V: TRBV6-6; D: TRBD2; DNA: TGTGCCAGCAGTTACCTCTGGACTAGCGGGGAAAACATTCAGTACTTC; CDR3: CASSYLWTSGENIQYF
size: many; J: TRBJ2-3; V: TRBV11-2; D: .; DNA: TGTGCCAGCAGCTTAGTTTCAGATACGCAGTATTTT; CDR3: CASSLVSDTQYF
size: .; J: TRBJ2-1; V: TRBV20-1; D: .; DNA: TGCAGTGCTAGACACCCCGTTGTTGCGGGGGCTAACAATGAGCAGTTCTTC; CDR3: CSARHPVVAGANNEQFF
size: .; J: TRBJ2-7; V: TRBV5-5; D: TRBD1; DNA: TGTGCCAGCAGCTTGGAGGGACAGGGGCTGCAGCAGTACTTC; CDR3: CASSLEGQGLQQYF
size: .; J: TRBJ2-5; V: TRBV6-6; D: .; DNA: TGTGCCAGCAGTTACTCAGAGGCTACCAAGTACTTC; CDR3: CASSYSEATKYF
size: .; J: TRBJ2-3; V: TRBV3-1; D: TRBD2; DNA: TGTGCCAGCAGCCTACTGCAACGCGGGGGGGCCGGGGATACGCAGTATTTT; CDR3: CASSLLQRGGAGDTQYF
size: .; J: TRBJ1-1; V: TRBV29-1; D: .; DNA: TGCAGCGTTGCTGTCCTACAATGGGCTTTCTTT; CDR3: CSVAVLQWAFF
size: many; J: TRBJ2-1; V: TRBV4-1; D: TRBD2; DNA: TGCGCCAGCAGCCAAGCGGGGGGGTTCTCCGATGAGCAGTTCTTC; CDR3: CASSQAGGFSDEQFF
size: many; J: TRBJ2-3; V: TRBV4-3; D: .; DNA: TGCGCCAGCAGCCAAGTCACAAGCACAGATACGCAGTATTTT; CDR3: CASSQVTSTDTQYF
size: .; J: TRBJ2-6; V: TRBV7-9; D: TRBD1; DNA: TGTGCCAGCAGCACAGGGGTTGGGGCCAACGTCCTGACTTTC; CDR3: CASSTGVGANVLTF
size: .; J: TRBJ2-3; V: TRBV20-1; D: TRBD1; DNA: TGCAGTGCTGGCCGACAGGGGCTGACAGATACGCAGTATTTT; CDR3: CSAGRQGLTDTQYF
size: .; J: TRBJ2-1; V: TRBV7-3; D: TRBD2; DNA: TGTGCCAGCAGCCCCTCTAGCGGGACCACCTACAATGAGCAGTTCTTC; CDR3: CASSPSSGTTYNEQFF
size: once; J: TRBJ2-5; V: TRBV28; D: .; DNA: TGTGCCAGCAGTTTGAAGGACTTGCTCCAAGAGACCCAGTACTTC; CDR3: CASSLKDLLQETQYF
size: .; J: TRBJ1-5; V: TRBV29-1; D: .; DNA: TGCAGCGTGGGGGAATGGACGGGGCAGCCCCAGCATTTT; CDR3: CSVGEWTGQPQHF
size: many; J: TRBJ2-1; V: TRBV4-3; D: .; DNA: TGCGCCAGCAGCCACCGGAACAGGGGGGGGGTCAATGAGCAGTTCTTC; CDR3: CASSHRNRGGVNEQFF
size: .; J: TRBJ2-3; V: TRBV29-1; D: .; DNA: TGCAGCGTTCCGGCGGGGGCCACAGATACGCAGTATTTT; CDR3: CSVPAGATDTQYF
size: .; J: TRBJ2-5; V: TRBV5-6; D: TRBD2; DNA: TGTGCCAGCATAACTGCAGGGAGGGCGAGAGAGACCCAGTACTTC; CDR3: CASITAGRARETQYF
size: .; J: TRBJ1-1; V: TRBV7-8; D: TRBD1; DNA: TGTGCCAGCAGCTTAAGACAGGGCCTCGTCTACACTGAAGCTTTCTTT; CDR3: CASSLRQGLVYTEAFF
size: .; J: TRBJ2-7; V: TRBV7-8; D: TRBD2; DNA: TGTGCCAGCAGGTCGGGACTAGCGGGTTCCTACGAGCAGTACTTC; CDR3: CASRSGLAGSYEQYF
size: .; J: TRBJ2-5; V: TRBV7-7; D: .; DNA: TGTGCCAGCAGCCGTACCCAGGGGTCCGAGACCCAGCACTTC; CDR3: CASSRTQGSETQHF
size: .; J: TRBJ2-3; V: TRBV29-1; D: TRBD2; DNA: TGCAGCGTTGGGGGGGCTCGTGAAATACTAGCGGGAGGGGGAGATACGCAGTATTTT; CDR3: CSVGGAREILAGGGDTQYF
size: few; J: TRBJ2-1; V: TRBV28; D: .; DNA: TGTGCCAGCAAGGCGGAACGGGGGGCGGGGTACAATGAGCAGTTCTTC; CDR3: CASKAERGAGYNEQFF
size: few; J: TRBJ2-7; V: TRBV20-1; D: TRBD2; DNA: TGCAGTGCTAGAGGATCGTTGTCCCTAGCGGGAGCCTACGAGCAGTACTTC; CDR3: CSARGSLSLAGAYEQYF
size: few; J: TRBJ2-7; V: TRBV5-1; D: .; DNA: TGCGCCAGCAGCTTAACTACGGACTCCTACGAGCAGTACTTC; CDR3: CASSLTTDSYEQYF
size: few; J: TRBJ2-5; V: TRBV3-1; D: .; DNA: TGTGCCAGCAGCCAAGACGTCGGAACCCAGTACTTC; CDR3: CASSQDVGTQYF
size: .; J: TRBJ1-2; V: TRBV7-9; D: TRBD1; DNA: TGTGCCAGCAGCTTAAGAGGGGGGGGACAGGGATTCGGCTACACCTTC; CDR3: CASSLRGGGQGFGYTF
size: few; J: TRBJ2-6; V: TRBV20-1; D: .; DNA: TGCAGTGCTAGAGATAGAGAAGCCTCTGGGGCCAACGTCCTGACTTTC; CDR3: CSARDREASGANVLTF
size: few; J: TRBJ2-5; V: TRBV13; D: .; DNA: TGTGCCAGCCGTGGGGCCCCGCAAGAGACCCAGTACTTC; CDR3: CASRGAPQETQYF
size: .; J: TRBJ2-7; V: TRBV18; D: .; DNA: TGTGCCAGCTCACATGCGGACCCGAGCTCCTACAATGAGCAGTACTTC; CDR3: CASSHADPSSYNEQYF
size: few; J: TRBJ2-1; V: TRBV6-5; D: TRBD1; DNA: TGTGCCAGCAGTTTCCGACAGGGGAGTTCCTACAATGAGCAGTTCTTC; CDR3: CASSFRQGSSYNEQFF
size: .; J: TRBJ2-3; V: TRBV2; D: TRBD2; DNA: TGTGCCAGCGGGGGACTACCCAGCGACACAGATACGCAGTATTTT; CDR3: CASGGLPSDTDTQYF
size: .; J: TRBJ2-1; V: TRBV9; D: TRBD2; DNA: TGTGCCAGCAGCGTAGCGGTGTTAGCGGGAGAGTTACGGCAGTTCTTC; CDR3: CASSVAVLAGELRQFF
size: .; J: TRBJ1-5; V: TRBV12-3/TRBV12-4; D: .; DNA: TGTGCCAGCAGTTCCGGGGGCGCGGTTCAGCCCCAGCATTTT; CDR3: CASSSGGAVQPQHF
size: .; J: TRBJ1-1; V: TRBV7-9; D: .; DNA: TGTGCCAGCAGCTTAGCAGGCCATCTGAACACTGAAGCTTTCTTT; CDR3: CASSLAGHLNTEAFF
size: once; J: TRBJ2-2; V: TRBV5-1; D: .; DNA: TGCGCCAGCAGCTTGAATATTGGGCCGAACACCGGGGAGCTGTTTTTT; CDR3: CASSLNIGPNTGELFF
size: many; J: TRBJ1-2; V: TRBV29-1; D: TRBD1; DNA: TGCAGCGCTTCGACAGGGGGGGCCCTGAGGGGCTACACCTTC; CDR3: CSASTGGALRGYTF
size: .; J: TRBJ2-5; V: TRBV4-1; D: TRBD2; DNA: TGCGCCAGCATGTCCTCGGGGACTAGCGGGAGTCCGGGCAATGAGCAGTACTTC; CDR3: CASMSSGTSGSPGNEQYF
size: few; J: TRBJ2-4; V: TRBV7-8; D: .; DNA: TGTGCCAGCAGCCCGTTGGCTCTAGCCAAAAACATTCAGTACTTC; CDR3: CASSPLALAKNIQYF
size: .; J: TRBJ1-1; V: TRBV9; D: .; DNA: TGTGCCAGCAGCGTAAGGGAGGGGGGGCCCACTGAAGCTTTCTTT; CDR3: CASSVREGGPTEAFF